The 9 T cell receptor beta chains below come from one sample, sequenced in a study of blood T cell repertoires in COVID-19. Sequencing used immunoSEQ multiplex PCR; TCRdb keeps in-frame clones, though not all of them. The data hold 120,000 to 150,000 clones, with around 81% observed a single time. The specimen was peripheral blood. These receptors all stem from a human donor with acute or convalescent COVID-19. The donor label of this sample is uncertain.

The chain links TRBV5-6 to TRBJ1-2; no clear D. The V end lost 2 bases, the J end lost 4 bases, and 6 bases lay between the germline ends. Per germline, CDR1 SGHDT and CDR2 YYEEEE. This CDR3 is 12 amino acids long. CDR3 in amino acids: CASSFRSYGYTF. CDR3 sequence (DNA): TGTGCCAGCAGCTTTCGGTCCTATGGCTACACCTTC.

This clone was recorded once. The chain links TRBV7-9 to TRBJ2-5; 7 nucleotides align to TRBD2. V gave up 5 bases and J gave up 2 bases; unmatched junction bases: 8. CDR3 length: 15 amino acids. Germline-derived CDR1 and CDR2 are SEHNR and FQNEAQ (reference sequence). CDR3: CASSHPWGGQETQYF. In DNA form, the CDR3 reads TGTGCCAGCAGCCACCCCTGGGGGGGACAAGAGACCCAGTACTTC.

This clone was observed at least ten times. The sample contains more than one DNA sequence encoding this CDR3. CDR3 DNA: TGTGCCATCAGTGAGTCGTCGGGGGGGCCCACCGGGGAGCTGTTTTTT. Translating it yields CAISESSGGPTGELFF. V and J are TRBV10-3 and TRBJ2-2; 8 bases map to TRBD2. Germline V CDR1 and CDR2: ENHRY, SYGVKD. CDR3 length: 16 residues. The trim removed 0 bases at V and 4 bases at J, leaving 4 bases unmatched.

The CDR3 loop is CASSRRQGSDYNEQFF. CDR3 bases: TGCGCCAGCAGCCGCAGACAGGGGTCCGACTACAATGAGCAGTTCTTC. The V gene is TRBV5-1, the J gene TRBJ2-1, with 8 bases fitting TRBD1. The CDR3 totals 16 residues. The germline V gene encodes CDR1 SGHRS and CDR2 YFSETQ. V gave up 4 bases and J gave up 3 bases; unmatched junction bases: 9.

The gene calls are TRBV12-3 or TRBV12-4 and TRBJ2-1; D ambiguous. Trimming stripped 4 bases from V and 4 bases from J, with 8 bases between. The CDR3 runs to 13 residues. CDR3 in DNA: TGTGCCAGCAGTTGGTTCGGTTACAATGAGCAGTTCTTC. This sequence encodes CASSWFGYNEQFF.

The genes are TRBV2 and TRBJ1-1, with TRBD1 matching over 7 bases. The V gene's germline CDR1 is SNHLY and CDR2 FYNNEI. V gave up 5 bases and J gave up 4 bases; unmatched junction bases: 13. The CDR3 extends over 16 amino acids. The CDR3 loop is CASSPQAQGIGTEAFF. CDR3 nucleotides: TGTGCCAGCAGTCCTCAGGCACAGGGGATCGGCACTGAAGCTTTCTTT.

The CDR3 reads CASSRLGTGTGTEAFF. The DNA for the CDR3 is TGTGCCAGCAGCCGTTTGGGCACCGGGACAGGGACTGAAGCTTTCTTT. The chain recombines TRBV7-2 with TRBJ1-1; 9 positions agree with TRBD1. This CDR3 has 16 amino acids. Germline loops: CDR1 SGHTA, CDR2 FQGNSA. Trimming cost V 5 bases and J 5 bases; bases outside gene matches: 12.

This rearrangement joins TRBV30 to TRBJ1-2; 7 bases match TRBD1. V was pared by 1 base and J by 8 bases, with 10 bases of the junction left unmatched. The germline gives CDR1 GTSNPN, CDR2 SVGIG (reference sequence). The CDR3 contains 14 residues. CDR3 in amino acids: CAWSDTGATVGYTF. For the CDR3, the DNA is TGTGCCTGGAGTGACACAGGGGCCACGGTGGGCTACACCTTC.

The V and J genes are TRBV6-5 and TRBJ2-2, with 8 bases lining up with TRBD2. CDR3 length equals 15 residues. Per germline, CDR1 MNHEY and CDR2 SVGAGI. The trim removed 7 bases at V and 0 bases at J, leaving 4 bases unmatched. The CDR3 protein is CASKAGLANTGELFF. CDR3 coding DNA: TGTGCCAGCAAGGCGGGACTAGCGAACACCGGGGAGCTGTTTTTT.